The entry below describes one T cell receptor (beta chain). What it binds is unknown. The CDR3 is 17 amino acids. CDR1 and CDR2 (germline): SGHAT, FQDESV (reference sequence). Scientists recovered RNA and DNA together from roughly 20-30 mg of unsorted bulk tissue. This entry is derived from a study of tumor-infiltrating lymphocytes in primary liver carcinoma. Findings and limits, study-wide: Blood trailed tumors significantly in top-250-clone fraction (p = 0.039).

The input was 500 ng total RNA; TCR beta cDNA was made from it with a constant-region primer. Slightly modified ARM-PCR, run as three nested multiplex PCR rounds, produced the TCR beta libraries. Running about 11 cycles apiece, the first two PCR rounds relied on TRBV1-TRBV30 forward primers together with a C-beta reverse primer. MiXCR, applied by TCRdb to the multiplex PCR reads, yields one record per CDR3 protein. The table lists 60,000 or so distinct CDR3 sequences, 65% to 80% of them singletons. The chain employs TRBV11-1 and TRBJ2-1; weak D call: TRBD2 (5 bases). The TCR sequence derives from a man between 35 and 55 years old with primary liver carcinoma and hepatitis B virus infection. The sample comprised liver tumor tissue from sampling region 2. Subset indicated: tumor region T2, inferior pole. The CDR3 here is CSNNTNGMSRLFNEQFF. Here the CDR3 DNA reads TGTTCCAACAACACAAACGGGATGAGCAGGTTGTTTAATGAGCAGTTCTTC.